Sequencing of this T cell receptor (beta chain) was carried out in a study of T cells in Graves' hyperthyroidism and ophthalmopathy (dated by TCRdb to the late 2010s). Regarding the research as a whole: Peripheral blood samples were taken at initial diagnosis, before any treatment was given. A discovery cohort of around 98 patients, 43 with Graves' ophthalmopathy and more than 55 with stable Graves' hyperthyroidism, was used to find distinguishing TCR V-J signatures. An independent validation cohort of fewer than 20 hyperthyroidism patients and about 16 patients who later progressed to ophthalmopathy tested prospective prediction of ophthalmopathy. The 75 to 100 discovery patients were divided at random into training and test sets in a 7:3 ratio. Thyroid tissue and blood T-cell repertoires from six Graves' hyperthyroidism patients were also compared in the study. After blood sampling, hyperthyroidism patients were treated with methimazole at a starting dose of 30 mg daily, and ophthalmopathy patients were treated with high-dose intravenous methylprednisolone. According to the paper, TCR Vbeta CDR3 sequencing was carried out on 135 peripheral blood samples, which came from more than 40 ophthalmopathy, fewer than 80 hyperthyroidism and roughly 17 progressor patients. General findings and caveats noted by the study authors: In validation, the model predicted progression to ophthalmopathy with approximately 69% sensitivity and 72.22% specificity, a median of roughly seven months before onset. A 13 V-J signature model separated ophthalmopathy from stable hyperthyroidism, with over 85% sensitivity and roughly 81% specificity in cross-validation and 80%/75% in testing. Most expanded thyroid clonotypes (frequency above 0.001) were also detected in blood, suggesting blood repertoires may reflect thyroid immune responses. Sample size was not statistically predetermined, and blinding of investigators to group allocation was not performed.

A note on this clonotype: What this receptor recognizes is not known. No qualities accompany the bases; no much larger clone lies one base away.

The CDR3 holds 19 amino acids from the cysteine to the phenylalanine. The read is trimmed to its CDR3 DNA, 57 bases read in frame from base 1. Based on the germline V gene, the CDR1 and CDR2 sequences are ENHRY and SYGVKD. V is cut back by 0 bases and J by 3 bases, with 10 bases in the junction unmatched. The TCR beta CDR3 regions were amplified from the RNA transcripts. The first round of RT-PCR for the TCR CDR3 was performed with the HTBI primer set and the Qiagen OneStep RT-PCR kit. The libraries were constructed in a second round of multiplex PCR and then size-selected and purified. Libraries were sequenced paired-end with 100 bp reads on an Illumina HiSeq2000. In the authors' own workflow: SOAPnuke was used to process the raw data, removing reads that contained adapters or uncalled bases, had a mean Phred below 15, or lacked an exact match to the constant primer or identifier. COPE v1.2.5 was used to merge high-quality paired reads, and clonotypes were defined as unique nucleotide sequences. Clonotypes were aligned to IMGT TRBV, TRBD and TRBJ reference segments using MiTCR v1.1. Analysis was restricted to V-J combinations with a frequency above 0.0001, which covered roughly 99% of repertoires. The TCS score was defined as F50 (clonal expansion) divided by E x V (chaos), with BLOSUM62-based TCRdist calculated between CDR3 peptides within each V-J. Welch's t-statistics and random forest reduced around 520 V-J features to about 13, which were used in a naive Bayes classifier (R e1071). TCRdb trimmed public reads at Q25 via fastp, called clones via MiXCR and kept in-frame beta chains. Rows matching on CDR3 protein sequence are summarized as one entry with the most common DNA and genes. None of the V and J calls come from the authors' own analysis; TCRdb made them. For this sample there are 450,000 to 650,000 distinct CDR3 sequences; 14% appear just once. The ten largest clones take up over 6% of the sample.

Ophthalmopathy patients had moderately to severely active disease, with a Clinical Activity Score of 3 or more, a NOSPECS grade of 4 or more, and a disease duration of less than 3 months. Exclusion was applied to patients with uncontrolled infections, other autoimmune diseases, pregnancy or lactation. Diagnoses relied on clinical symptoms, serum thyroxine and TRAb, thyroid ultrasound and orbital computed tomography. Ficoll-Paque density gradient centrifugation was used to isolate PBMCs from about 9 ml of fresh peripheral blood. Trizol reagent was used to extract total RNA, and RNA quality was then checked on an Agilent 2100 Bioanalyzer.

The TCR sequence derives from a young woman with Graves' ophthalmopathy. What was sequenced was blood. The chain is assembled from TRBV10-3 and TRBJ2-7; 14 bases in between match TRBD2. The bases read TGTGCCATCAGTGAGTCCGGGACTAGCGGGAGTCTTATCCTCTACGAGCAGTACTTC. This translates into CAISESGTSGSLILYEQYF.